Listed here are 16 T cell receptor beta chains from one sample, sequenced in a study of blood T cell repertoires in COVID-19. Data came from immunoSEQ multiplex PCR; TCRdb stores just in-frame clones and leaves some out. The table records about 160,000 clones, approximately 93% of them present only once. The specimen was peripheral blood. The receptors originated from a woman aged 55-75 years with COVID-19, enrolled during active disease.

The chain combines TRBV3-1 (or the pseudogene TRBV3-2) with TRBJ1-4; 10 nucleotides agree with TRBD1. V was pared by 2 bases and J by 7 bases, with 4 bases of the junction left unmatched. Germline values: CDR1 LGHDT, CDR2 YNNKEL (reference sequence). This CDR3 comprises 15 residues. In DNA, the CDR3 is TGTGCCAGCAGCCAAAGGGGGACAGGGGTTGAAAAACTGTTTTTT. This codes for CASSQRGTGVEKLFF.

The V call is TRBV6-5, the J call TRBJ1-6; 10 bases align to TRBD1. CDR1 and CDR2 from the germline V gene are MNHEY and SVGAGI. There are 16 residues in the CDR3. J was trimmed by 7 bases and V by 2 bases; bases with no gene match: 5. This CDR3 is CASSYTRDRGNSPLHF. The DNA of the CDR3 is TGTGCCAGCAGTTACACAAGGGACAGGGGAAATTCACCCCTCCACTTT.

This chain uses TRBV7-9 with TRBJ1-4; 10 bases agree with TRBD1. This CDR3 has 15 amino acids. V was clipped by 6 bases and J by 8 bases; unmatched bases: 9. Germline loops: CDR1 SEHNR, CDR2 FQNEAQ (reference sequence). CDR3 DNA sequence: TGTGCCAGCAGTATAACCGGGACAGGGGAGGAAAAACTGTTTTTT. This encodes CASSITGTGEEKLFF.

The rearrangement joins TRBV19 to TRBJ1-2; 9 nucleotides agree with TRBD1. Germline CDR1 and CDR2: LNHDA and SQIVND (reference sequence). The CDR3 has 15 residues. V shed 3 bases, J shed 3 bases, and the junction held 5 bases outside the gene matches. The CDR3 bases are TGTGCCAGTAGTATCATCCGGGACAGGGACTATGGCTACACCTTC. Translation gives CASSIIRDRDYGYTF.

This rearrangement joins TRBV28 to TRBJ1-4; TRBD1 might be the D (6 bases). Germline V lookup: CDR1 MDHEN, CDR2 SYDVKM. This CDR3 spans 14 amino acids. Trimming removed 6 bases at V and 5 bases at J, with 13 bases between. CDR3 sequence (DNA): TGTGCCAGCAGCTCCCGAGGGGGAAATGAAAAACTGTTTTTT. This codes for CASSSRGGNEKLFF. The full variable domain, with the rest looked up from reference TRBV28 and TRBJ1-4, is DVKVTQSSRYLVKRTGEKVFLECVQDMDHENMFWYRQDPGLGLRLIYFSYDVKMKEKGDIPEGYSVSREKKERFSLILESASTNQTSMYLCASSSRGGNEKLFFGSGTQLSVL.

The chain recombines TRBV6-6 with TRBJ1-1; no clear D. The CDR3 sequence is 12 residues long. Trimming cost V 6 bases and J 6 bases, with 11 bases left between them. CDR1 and CDR2 from the germline V gene are MNHNY and SVGAGI (reference sequence). CDR3 in amino acids: CASSHHEAEAFF. Written as DNA, the CDR3 is TGTGCCAGCAGCCATCACGAGGCTGAAGCTTTCTTT.

The J gene is TRBJ1-1, the V gene TRBV6-5; D unresolved. The CDR3 length is 13 residues. V lost 6 bases and J lost 1, with 9 bases in between. Germline CDR1 and CDR2: MNHEY and SVGAGI. For the CDR3, the DNA is TGTGCCAGCAGCGTAACAGCGAACACTGAAGCTTTCTTT. Its protein is CASSVTANTEAFF.

The table lists this clone with a few counts. As DNA, the CDR3 is TGTGCCAGCAGCCAAGATACTATAGGACTAGGTCAAACCAATGAGCAGTTCTTC. Amino acids: CASSQDTIGLGQTNEQFF. V and J are TRBV3-1 (or the pseudogene TRBV3-2) and TRBJ2-1; 7 nucleotides line up with TRBD2. The CDR3 runs to 18 residues. In germline, CDR1 is LGHDT, CDR2 YNNKEL (reference sequence). V was pared by 0 bases and J by 6 bases, with 14 bases of the junction left unmatched.

The chain uses TRBV7-8 and TRBJ1-6; 8 nucleotides line up with TRBD1. The V gene end was trimmed by 1 base and the J gene end by 4 bases; junction bases not matched to a gene: 9. Per the germline V gene, CDR1 is SGHVS and CDR2 is FQNEAQ. The CDR3 totals 18 residues. CDR3 DNA sequence: TGTGCCAGCAGCTTAGGACAGAAACGGACAGGGTATAATTCACCCCTCCACTTT. Its protein product is CASSLGQKRTGYNSPLHF.

This clone was counted a single time. The chain has TRBV4-2 and TRBJ1-2; D gene unclear. This CDR3 region has 15 residues. V was cut by 0 bases and J by 4 bases, with 12 bases left in between. Germline V lookup: CDR1 LGHNA, CDR2 YNFKEQ. This chain's CDR3 is CASSQDLRQIYGYTF. CDR3 bases: TGTGCCAGCAGCCAAGATCTGCGGCAGATCTATGGCTACACCTTC.

This rearrangement joins TRBV19 to TRBJ2-5, with D possibly being TRBD2 (7 bases). Germline CDR1 LNHDA, CDR2 SQIVND (reference sequence). The CDR3 is 15 amino acids. The ends were cut back, 5 bases at V and 4 bases at J, with 17 bases in the middle. In nucleotides, the CDR3 is TGTGCCAGTAGTGACCGAGGGGGGGCTCGAGAGACCCAGTACTTC. Translated: CASSDRGGARETQYF.

The chain has TRBV4-3 and TRBJ1-1; 11 nucleotides align to TRBD1. The CDR3 has 18 amino acids. Losses at the gene ends were 1 base for V and 4 bases for J; bases not matched to a gene: 11. Germline-derived CDR1 and CDR2 are LGHNA and YSLEER. In nucleotides, the CDR3 is TGCGCCAGCAGCCAAGGGACAGGGGGCGTGGGGCTAGGCACTGAAGCTTTCTTT. Translated, it gives CASSQGTGGVGLGTEAFF.

The rearrangement uses TRBV7-8 and TRBJ1-1; D gene unclear. Between the trimmed V and J ends, which lost 5 bases and 0 bases, there was a span of 16 bases. Germline CDR1 reads SGHVS; CDR2 reads FQNEAQ. The CDR3 loop spans 16 amino acids. The CDR3 coding sequence is TGTGCCAGCAGCGTTGCAGAGGGAACATTGAACACTGAAGCTTTCTTT. Protein: CASSVAEGTLNTEAFF.

The DNA for the CDR3 is TGCACCAGCAGCCAAGATGGACTAGCGGAACGCACAGATACGCAGTATTTT. Encoded protein: CTSSQDGLAERTDTQYF. This sequence joins TRBV1 and TRBJ2-3; TRBD2 is the table's D call, not checked against the DNA. TRBV1 is a documented pseudogene. This CDR3 has 17 residues.

This clone was detected a few times. The chain links TRBV5-1 to TRBJ2-2; 7 bases fit TRBD1. This CDR3 region has 14 residues. Germline V gene data show CDR1 as SGHRS and CDR2 as YFSETQ. V trimming: 4 bases; J trimming: 1 base; junction bases outside the gene matches: 1. DNA for the CDR3: TGCGCCAGCAGCAGGACAGGGAACACCGGGGAGCTGTTTTTT. Its translation: CASSRTGNTGELFF.

The chain has TRBV6-5 and TRBJ2-3; 7 positions match TRBD1. Germline assignment: CDR1 MNHEY and CDR2 SVGAGI. V dropped 5 bases and J dropped 2; count of bases not matched to a gene: 4. The CDR3 contains 14 residues. CDR3 sequence reads: CASSRQGSTDTQYF. The CDR3 region has the DNA TGTGCCAGCAGTCGACAGGGATCCACAGATACGCAGTATTTT.